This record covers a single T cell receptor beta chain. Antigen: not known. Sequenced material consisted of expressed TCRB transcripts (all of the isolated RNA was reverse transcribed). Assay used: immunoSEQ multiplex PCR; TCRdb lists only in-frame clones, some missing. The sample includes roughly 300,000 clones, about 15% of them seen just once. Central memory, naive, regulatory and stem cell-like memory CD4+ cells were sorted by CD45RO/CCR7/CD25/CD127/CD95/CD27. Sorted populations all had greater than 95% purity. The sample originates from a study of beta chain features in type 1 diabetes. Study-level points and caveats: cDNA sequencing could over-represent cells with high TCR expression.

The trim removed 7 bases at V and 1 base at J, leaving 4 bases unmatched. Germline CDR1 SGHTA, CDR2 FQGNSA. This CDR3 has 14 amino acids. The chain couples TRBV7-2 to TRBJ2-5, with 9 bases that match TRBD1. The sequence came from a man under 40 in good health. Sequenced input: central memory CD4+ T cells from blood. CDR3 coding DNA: TGTGCCAGCAACTGGGACAGGGTCCAAGAGACCCAGTACTTC. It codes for CASNWDRVQETQYF.